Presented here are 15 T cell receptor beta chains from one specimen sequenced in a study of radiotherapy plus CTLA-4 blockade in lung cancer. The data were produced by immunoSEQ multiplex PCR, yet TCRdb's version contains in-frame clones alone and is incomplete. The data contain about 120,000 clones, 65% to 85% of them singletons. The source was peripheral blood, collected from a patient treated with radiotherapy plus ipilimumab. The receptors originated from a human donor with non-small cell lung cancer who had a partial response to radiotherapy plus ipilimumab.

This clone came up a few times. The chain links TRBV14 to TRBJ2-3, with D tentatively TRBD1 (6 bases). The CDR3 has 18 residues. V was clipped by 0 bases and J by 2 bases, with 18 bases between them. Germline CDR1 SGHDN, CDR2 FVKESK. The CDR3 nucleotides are TGTGCCAGCAGCCAAGATGGCGCCGGGACACCCTCCACAGATACGCAGTATTTT. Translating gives CASSQDGAGTPSTDTQYF. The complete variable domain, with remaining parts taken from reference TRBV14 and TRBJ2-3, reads EAGVTQFPSHSVIEKGQTVTLRCDPISGHDNLYWYRRVMGKEIKFLLHFVKESKQDESGMPNNRFLAERTGGTYSTLKVQPAELEDSGVYFCASSQDGAGTPSTDTQYFGPGTRLTVL.

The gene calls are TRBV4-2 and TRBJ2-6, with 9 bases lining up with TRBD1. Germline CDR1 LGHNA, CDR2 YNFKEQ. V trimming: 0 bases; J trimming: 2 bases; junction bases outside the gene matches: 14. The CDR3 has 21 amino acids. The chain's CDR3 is CASSQDLIGTGRGAGANVLTF. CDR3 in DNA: TGTGCCAGCAGCCAAGATCTAATCGGGACAGGGAGAGGTGCTGGGGCCAACGTCCTGACTTTC.

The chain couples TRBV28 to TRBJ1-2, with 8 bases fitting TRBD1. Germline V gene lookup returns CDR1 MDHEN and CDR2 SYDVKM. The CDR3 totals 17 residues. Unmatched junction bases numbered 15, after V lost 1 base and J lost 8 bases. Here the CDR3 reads CASSLLAGGQGRLGYTF. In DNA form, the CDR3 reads TGTGCCAGCAGTTTATTAGCAGGGGGCCAGGGGCGTTTAGGCTACACCTTC.

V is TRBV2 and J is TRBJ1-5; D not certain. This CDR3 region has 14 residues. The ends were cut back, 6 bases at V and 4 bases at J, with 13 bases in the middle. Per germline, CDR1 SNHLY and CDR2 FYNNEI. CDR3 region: CASSPGLANQPQHF. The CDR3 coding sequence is TGTGCCAGCAGCCCCGGATTAGCAAATCAGCCCCAGCATTTT.

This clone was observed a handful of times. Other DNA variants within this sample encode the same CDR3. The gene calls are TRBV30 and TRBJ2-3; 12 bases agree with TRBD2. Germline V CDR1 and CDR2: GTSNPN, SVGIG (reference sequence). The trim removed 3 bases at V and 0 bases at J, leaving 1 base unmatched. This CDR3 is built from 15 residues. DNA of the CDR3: TGTGCCTGGAGCGGACTAGCGGGAAGCACAGATACGCAGTATTTT. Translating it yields CAWSGLAGSTDTQYF.

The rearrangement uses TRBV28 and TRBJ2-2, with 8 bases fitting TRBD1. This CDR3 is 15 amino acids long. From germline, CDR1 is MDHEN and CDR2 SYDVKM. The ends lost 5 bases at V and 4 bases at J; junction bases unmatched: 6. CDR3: CASSVQGASTGELFF. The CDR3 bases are TGTGCCAGCAGTGTTCAGGGGGCATCCACCGGGGAGCTGTTTTTT.

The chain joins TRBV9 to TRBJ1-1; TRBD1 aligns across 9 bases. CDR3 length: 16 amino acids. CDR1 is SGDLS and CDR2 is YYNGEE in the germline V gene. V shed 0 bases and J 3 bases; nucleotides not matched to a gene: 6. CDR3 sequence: CASSVAPTGGDTEAFF. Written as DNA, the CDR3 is TGTGCCAGCAGCGTAGCTCCGACAGGGGGGGACACTGAAGCTTTCTTT. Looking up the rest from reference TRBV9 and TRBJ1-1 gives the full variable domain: DSGVTQTPKHLITATGQRVTLRCSPRSGDLSVYWYQQSLDQGLQFLIQYYNGEERAKGNILERFSAQQFPDLHSELNLSSLELGDSALYFCASSVAPTGGDTEAFFGQGTRLTVV.

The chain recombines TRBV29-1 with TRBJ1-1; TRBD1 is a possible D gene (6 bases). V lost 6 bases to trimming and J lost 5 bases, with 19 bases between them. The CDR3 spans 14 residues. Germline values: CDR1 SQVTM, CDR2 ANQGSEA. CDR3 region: CSVNEQGVATEAFF. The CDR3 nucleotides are TGCAGCGTAAATGAACAGGGTGTTGCAACTGAAGCTTTCTTT.

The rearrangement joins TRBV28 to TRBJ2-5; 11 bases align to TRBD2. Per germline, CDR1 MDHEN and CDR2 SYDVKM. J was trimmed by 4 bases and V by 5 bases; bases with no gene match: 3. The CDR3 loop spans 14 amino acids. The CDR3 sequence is CASSDTSGRETQYF. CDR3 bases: TGTGCCAGCAGTGACACTAGCGGGAGAGAGACCCAGTACTTC.

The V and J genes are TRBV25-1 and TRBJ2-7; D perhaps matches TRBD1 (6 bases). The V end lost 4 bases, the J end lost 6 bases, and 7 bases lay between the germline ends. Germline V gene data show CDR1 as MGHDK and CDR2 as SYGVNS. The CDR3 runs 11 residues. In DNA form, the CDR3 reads TGTGCCAGCAGTGGGACAGTCGAGCAGTACTTC. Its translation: CASSGTVEQYF.

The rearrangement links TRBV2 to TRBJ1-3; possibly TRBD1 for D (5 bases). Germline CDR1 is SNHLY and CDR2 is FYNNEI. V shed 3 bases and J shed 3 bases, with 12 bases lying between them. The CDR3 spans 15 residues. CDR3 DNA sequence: TGTGCCAGCAGTGAGGCAGGGCCTTTTGGAAACACCATATATTTT. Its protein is CASSEAGPFGNTIYF.

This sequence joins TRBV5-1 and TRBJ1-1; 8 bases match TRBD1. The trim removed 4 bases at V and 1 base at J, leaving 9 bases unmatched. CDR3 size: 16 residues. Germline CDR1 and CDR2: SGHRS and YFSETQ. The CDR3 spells CASSGGQVVGNTEAFF. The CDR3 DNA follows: TGCGCCAGCAGCGGGGGACAGGTAGTGGGGAACACTGAAGCTTTCTTT. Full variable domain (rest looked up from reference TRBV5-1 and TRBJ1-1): KAGVTQTPRYLIKTRGQQVTLSCSPISGHRSVSWYQQTPGQGLQFLFEYFSETQRNKGNFPGRFSGRQFSNSRSEMNVSTLELGDSALYLCASSGGQVVGNTEAFFGQGTRLTVV.

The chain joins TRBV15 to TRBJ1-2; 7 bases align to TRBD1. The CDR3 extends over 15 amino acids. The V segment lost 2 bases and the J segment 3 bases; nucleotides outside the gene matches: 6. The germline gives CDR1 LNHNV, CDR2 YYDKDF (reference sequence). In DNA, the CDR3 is TGTGCCACCAGCAGAACAGGACAGGAGTACTATGGCTACACCTTC. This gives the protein CATSRTGQEYYGYTF.

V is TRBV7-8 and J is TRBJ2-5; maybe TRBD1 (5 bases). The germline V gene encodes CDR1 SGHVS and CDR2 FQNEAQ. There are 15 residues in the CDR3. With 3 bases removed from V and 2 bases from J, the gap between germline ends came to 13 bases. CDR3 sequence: CASSLGGAPQETQYF. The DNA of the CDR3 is TGTGCCAGCAGCTTGGGTGGGGCACCGCAAGAGACCCAGTACTTC.

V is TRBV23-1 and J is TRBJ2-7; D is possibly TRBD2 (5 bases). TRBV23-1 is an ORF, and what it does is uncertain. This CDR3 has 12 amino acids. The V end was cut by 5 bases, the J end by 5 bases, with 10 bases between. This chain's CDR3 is CASSGLGNEQYV. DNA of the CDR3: TGCGCCAGCAGTGGACTGGGGAACGAGCAGTACGTC.